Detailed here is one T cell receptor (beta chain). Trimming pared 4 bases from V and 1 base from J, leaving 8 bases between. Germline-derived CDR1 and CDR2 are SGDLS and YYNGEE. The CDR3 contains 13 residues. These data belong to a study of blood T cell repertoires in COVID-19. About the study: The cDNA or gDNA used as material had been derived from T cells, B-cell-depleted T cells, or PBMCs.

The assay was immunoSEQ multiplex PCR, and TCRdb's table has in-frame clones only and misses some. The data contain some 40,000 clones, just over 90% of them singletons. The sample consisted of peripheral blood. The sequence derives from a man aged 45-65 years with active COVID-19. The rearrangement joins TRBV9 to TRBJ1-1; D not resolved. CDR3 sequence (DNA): TGTGCCAGCAGCCCTCGGGGGAACACTGAAGCTTTCTTT. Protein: CASSPRGNTEAFF.